Included here is one T cell receptor beta chain sequence, with context. Its antigen is unknown. Per-base quality was not reported, and no clone a single base away is much larger than it. This sample is drawn from a study of T cell responses to AZD1222 COVID-19 vaccine (dated by TCRdb to 2020 to 2023). Regarding the study in general: TCR sequencing was performed for roughly 250 trial participants, of whom some 200 were given two doses of AZD1222 and approximately 25 were given two doses of MenACWY control vaccine. Trial participants were enrolled into age subgroups of 18-55, 56-69 and 70-plus years, which contained approximately 150, 28 and 58 TCR-sequenced participants, respectively. The paper as a whole reports these results and caveats: The whole spike protein was spanned by vaccine-associated CD4 TCRs, and dominant responses were seen in regions 160-218 and 743-854. Reportedly, close to half of the unique spike-specific TCRs recognized epitopes lying outside the regions that are mutated in the B.1.351 and B.1.1.7 variants. No day 14 peak-response samples were available, so repertoires were characterized only after the peak T cell response. Conclusions about previously exposed vaccinees are limited, since just five or six AZD1222 recipients were seropositive for SARS-CoV-2 at baseline. The 56-69-year group was small, and its depth increase did not reach significance, likely because of low power. A significant rise in spike-specific TCR breadth and depth was observed after two AZD1222 doses relative to day 0 and relative to MenACWY recipients. Participants were mostly white British and included more females than males, and it was suggested by the authors that clonal diversity may have been underestimated.

The CDR3 regions of human TCRbeta chains were analyzed by immunosequencing. Per the original workflow: TCRs in the repertoires were compared against a reference library of SARS-CoV-2-specific TCRs that had been generated with the MIRA antigen-specificity platform. Breadth was defined as the fraction of unique TCRs that were SARS-CoV-2-associated. Depth was defined as the fraction of total T cells that were SARS-CoV-2-associated. Each spike-specific TCR was assigned to its reactive spike region and to a CD4 or CD8 class using the MIRA data. Log10-transformed breadth and depth values were compared by one-way ANOVA with Sidak's multiple comparisons tests. In its TCRdb copy, this immuneACCESS table keeps in-frame sequences only and misses some clones. Where compared with another copy, unresolved V genes explain less than half of these, and the others have no known cause. D and trimming were read from the DNA, whereas the V and J calls and clone size are those reported in that table. The sample profile shows 35,000 to 45,000 clones; approximately 80% of them were found once. The ten top clones hold roughly 18% of the sample.

From its cysteine to its phenylalanine, the CDR3 spans 15 amino acids. CDR3 DNA is the only sequence kept; it has 45 bases, read in frame from the first base. CDR1 and CDR2 (MNHEY, SVGAGI) derive from the germline V gene. V is cut back by 2 bases and J by 2 bases, with 4 bases in the junction unmatched. In the paper's terms, the time point label means: about 28 days (+/-7) after the second vaccine dose. AZD1222 recipients given second doses at about 4 weeks or at about 12 weeks were pooled, since spike-specific TCR depth and breadth were not found to differ between the two schedules. Samples from vaccinated people were obtained from the UK trials COV001 and COV002, which included a single-blind randomized controlled phase 2/3 trial of AZD1222 (ChAdOx1 nCoV-19) in healthy adults. For TCRbeta chain sequencing, PBMC samples from trial participants were taken at day 0 and at day 28 after the second dose.

The TCR was taken from an adult who received the AZD1222 COVID-19 vaccine. The sequenced sample was peripheral blood, obtained 28 days after the second AZD1222 dose. The sequence links TRBV6-5 to TRBJ2-3; TRBD2 lines up with 7 middle nucleotides. The DNA sequence follows: TGTGCCAGCAGTTACCGCGGGGGAACCACAGATACGCAGTATTTT. Its translation is CASSYRGGTTDTQYF.